This T cell receptor (beta chain) was recovered during a study of shared clonotypes between healthy human individuals. The V and J ends lost 2 bases and 1 base, in that order; junction bases with no gene match: 7. Germline V lookup: CDR1 SGHRS, CDR2 YFSETQ. The CDR3 runs 17 residues. Assay used: immunoSEQ multiplex PCR; TCRdb lists only in-frame clones, some missing. The sample lists around 2.5 million clones, over 85% occurring once. CD4+ cells yielded CD45RA+ naive and CD45RA-negative memory subsets. Worth noting for this clone: Its antigen is unidentified.

Whole-study results and caveats: Sampling involved blood alone; tissue repertoires likely differ. Expectations were that clonotype sharing among donors would be affected by sequencing depth.

The TCR was taken from a man aged 18-30 years in good health. Some clones in this sample may be carry-over from other donors' samples. Material: naive CD4+ T cells from PBMCs. The subset: CD45RA+ positively selected. The rearrangement links TRBV5-1 to TRBJ2-2, with TRBD1 identical over 8 bases. The CDR3 bases are TGCGCCAGCAGCTTTAACCCCGGGACAGGGAACACCGGGGAGCTGTTTTTT. Its translation: CASSFNPGTGNTGELFF.